These 14 T cell receptor beta chains were sequenced from one sample in a study of molecular identifiers for immune sequencing clone quantification. In TCRdb, the PCR reads were re-called with MiXCR into one record per CDR3 protein. In the table there are about 68,000 distinct CDR3 sequences, roughly 20% of which are singletons. Sequencing input: naive CD8+ T cells from blood, with Jurkat cell RNA spiked in. Subset defined: FACS-sorted CD8+CD4-CCR7+CD45RA+ naive T cells. These receptors all stem from a human donor in good health. Some libraries in this study had Jurkat cell RNA spiked in.

As for this clonotype: A read error may be the cause here, since a much bigger clone is one base away. This chain joins TRBV19 and TRBJ2-3; D remains ambiguous. CDR1 LNHDA and CDR2 SQIVND come from the germline V gene (reference sequence). The CDR3 runs to 16 residues. V lost 8 bases to trimming and J lost 0 bases, with 18 bases between them. This CDR3 is CASGPIRATSTDTQYF. DNA of the CDR3: TGTGCCAGTGGCCCGATTCGAGCTACTAGCACAGATACGCAGTATTTT.

This clonotype was seen repeatedly, ten times or more. This chain links TRBV4-3 with TRBJ2-2; TRBD1 might be the D (5 bases). CDR1 and CDR2 (germline): LGHNA, YSLEER. CDR3 length: 15 amino acids. The V end was cut by 0 bases, the J end by 4 bases, with 9 bases between. CDR3 protein: CASSQDQGSTGELFF. The CDR3 DNA reads as TGCGCCAGCAGCCAAGATCAGGGCAGCACCGGGGAGCTGTTTTTT.

Concerning this clonotype: This may come from a read error, since a much larger clone is one base off. V gene TRBV10-3 combines with J gene TRBJ2-5; 7 positions match TRBD1. CDR1 and CDR2 (germline): ENHRY, SYGVKD. The CDR3 contains 18 residues. The CDR3 nucleotides are TGTGCCATCAGTGAGACCAACCAGTGGACAGGAGGACAAGGGACCCAGTACTTC. Amino acids: CAISETNQWTGGQGTQYF.

The sample holds a few counts of this clonotype. V gene TRBV9 combines with J gene TRBJ1-5, with a weak D call TRBD1 (5 bases). The CDR3 sequence is 14 residues long. V dropped 4 bases and J dropped 6 bases, with 14 bases sitting between them. Germline V gene sequence: CDR1 SGDLS, CDR2 YYNGEE. Here the CDR3 DNA reads TGTGCCAGCAGCCCTGAAGGGGTCGGTCAGCCCCAGCATTTT. Protein: CASSPEGVGQPQHF.

The chain couples TRBV29-1 to TRBJ2-1, with D possibly called TRBD1 or TRBD2 (5 bases each). V dropped 7 bases and J dropped 2 bases, with 18 bases sitting between them. Germline V gene sequence: CDR1 SQVTM, CDR2 ANQGSEA. This CDR3 comprises 15 residues. DNA of the CDR3: TGCAGCGCCCCAATGGTGGGGACCCCCTACAATGAGCAGTTCTTC. Translating gives CSAPMVGTPYNEQFF.

The sample holds many counts of this clonotype. The chain employs TRBV7-8 and TRBJ2-3, with TRBD2 as a possible D gene (5 bases). The V and J ends lost 2 bases and 2 bases respectively, with 14 bases between them. In germline, CDR1 is SGHVS, CDR2 FQNEAQ. The CDR3 is 16 residues long. The chain's CDR3 is CASSLSRLIFTDTQYF. In nucleotides, the CDR3 is TGTGCCAGCAGCTTAAGTCGACTAATTTTCACAGATACGCAGTATTTT.

This rearrangement joins TRBV6-5 to TRBJ1-5, with a tentative D call TRBD1 (5 bases). V dropped 6 bases and J dropped 3 bases, with 21 bases sitting between them. The CDR3 has 17 residues. The germline CDR1 and CDR2 sequences are MNHEY and SVGAGI. This CDR3 is CASSPVGEGANNQPQHF. Written as DNA, the CDR3 is TGTGCCAGCAGCCCGGTGGGGGAGGGTGCTAACAATCAGCCCCAGCATTTT.

This clonotype showed up many times. The chain carries TRBV30 and TRBJ2-1, with unresolved D. CDR3 length: 11 amino acids. CDR1 and CDR2 from the germline V gene are GTSNPN and SVGIG (reference sequence). V lost 2 bases and J lost 8, with 7 bases in between. The CDR3: CAWSSGYEQFF. The CDR3 DNA reads as TGTGCCTGGAGTAGTGGTTATGAGCAGTTCTTC.

This clonotype was seen many times. This chain links TRBV27 with TRBJ2-3; D might be TRBD2 (5 bases). The CDR3 runs to 16 residues. Germline CDR1 is MNHEY and CDR2 is SMNVEV (reference sequence). The V gene lost 5 bases and the J gene lost 1 base, with 16 bases spanning the gap. CDR3 sequence (DNA): TGTGCCAGCAGTACGCTAGCAGGATGGGGCACAGATACGCAGTATTTT. Its translation: CASSTLAGWGTDTQYF.

This clonotype was picked up many times. CDR3 residues: CASSPGGGAFFEAFF. The CDR3 nucleotides are TGTGCCAGCAGCCCGGGAGGGGGGGCATTCTTTGAAGCTTTCTTT. The chain joins TRBV7-6 to TRBJ1-1; a weak D match, TRBD1 (6 bases). The CDR3 loop spans 15 amino acids. Germline CDR1 is SGHVS and CDR2 is FNYEAQ. Trimming pared 5 bases from V and 7 bases from J, leaving 20 bases between.

There are many counts of this clonotype. The CDR3 bases are TGTGCCAGCTCACCACCTCAGGCAGCTAGCACAGATACGCAGTATTTT. Translated, it gives CASSPPQAASTDTQYF. The V gene is TRBV18, the J gene TRBJ2-3; D uncertain. Per germline, CDR1 KGHSH and CDR2 LQKENI. The V end was cut by 0 bases, the J end by 0 bases, with 10 bases between. The CDR3 spans 16 residues. Using reference TRBV18 and TRBJ2-3 for the parts outside the CDR3, the full variable domain is NAGVMQNPRHLVRRRGQEARLRCSPMKGHSHVYWYRQLPEEGLKFMVYLQKENIIDESGMPKERFSAEFPKEGPSILRIQQVVRGDSAAYFCASSPPQAASTDTQYFGPGTRLTVL.

In this sample, this clonotype turned up many times. The CDR3 coding sequence is TGCAGTGCTAGAGTTTGGGGAGGACTCCCCAAGAACACCGGGGAGCTGTTTTTT. Its protein product is CSARVWGGLPKNTGELFF. The genes are TRBV20-1 and TRBJ2-2; possibly TRBD2 for D (6 bases). Germline CDR1 is DFQATT and CDR2 is SNEGSKA (reference sequence). This CDR3 spans 18 amino acids. Trimming took off 1 base at V and 1 base at J, with 19 bases between the two ends.

For this clonotype: This could be a read error, since a much larger clone is one nucleotide away. This chain joins TRBV6-1 and TRBJ1-5; D unresolved. The germline V and J ends were trimmed by 11 bases and 5 bases, with 16 bases remaining between them. The CDR3 consists of 13 residues. The germline V gene has CDR1 MNHNS and CDR2 SASEGT. CDR3 protein: CAGTRRGDQPQHF. The CDR3 DNA follows: TGTGCCGGCACGCGTCGCGGAGATCAGCCCCAGCATTTT.

In this sample, this clonotype turned up many times. V gene TRBV3-1 combines with J gene TRBJ2-1; 9 nucleotides agree with TRBD2. The trim removed 1 base at V and 12 bases at J, leaving 10 bases unmatched. The V gene's germline CDR1 is LGHDT and CDR2 YNNKEL (reference sequence). The length of the CDR3 is 15 residues. The DNA of the CDR3 is TGTGCCAGCAGCCAAGCTTTAGCGGGAGATGATGTGCAGTTCTTC. Translating gives CASSQALAGDDVQFF.